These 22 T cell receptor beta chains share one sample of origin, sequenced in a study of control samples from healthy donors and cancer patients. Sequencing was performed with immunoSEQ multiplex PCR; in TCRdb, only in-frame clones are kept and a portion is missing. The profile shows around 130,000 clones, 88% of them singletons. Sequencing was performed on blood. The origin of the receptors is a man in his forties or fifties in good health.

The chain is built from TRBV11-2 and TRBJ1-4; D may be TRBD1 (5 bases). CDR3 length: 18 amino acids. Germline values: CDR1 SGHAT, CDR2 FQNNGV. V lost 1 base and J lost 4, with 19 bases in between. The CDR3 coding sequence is TGTGCCAGCAGCTTAGCTCCCTTTCAGGGAAGGGGTAATGAAAAACTGTTTTTT. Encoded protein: CASSLAPFQGRGNEKLFF.

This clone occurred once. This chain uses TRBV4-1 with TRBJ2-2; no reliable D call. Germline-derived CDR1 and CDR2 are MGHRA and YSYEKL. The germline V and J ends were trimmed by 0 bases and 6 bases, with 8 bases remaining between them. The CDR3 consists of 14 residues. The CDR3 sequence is CASSQDFGSGELFF. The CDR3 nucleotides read TGCGCCAGCAGCCAAGATTTCGGGTCCGGGGAGCTGTTTTTT.

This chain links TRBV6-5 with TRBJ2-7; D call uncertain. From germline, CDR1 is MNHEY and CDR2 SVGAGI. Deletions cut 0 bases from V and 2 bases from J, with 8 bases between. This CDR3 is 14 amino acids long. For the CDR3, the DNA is TGTGCCAGCAGTTACTCCAACGCAGCCTACGAGCAGTACTTC. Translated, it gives CASSYSNAAYEQYF.

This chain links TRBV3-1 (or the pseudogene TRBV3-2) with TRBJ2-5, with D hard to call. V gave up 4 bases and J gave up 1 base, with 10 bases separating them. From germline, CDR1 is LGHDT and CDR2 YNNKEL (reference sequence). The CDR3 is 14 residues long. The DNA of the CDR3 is TGTGCCAGCAGCCTGAGGCGGCCCCAAGAGACCCAGTACTTC. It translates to CASSLRRPQETQYF.

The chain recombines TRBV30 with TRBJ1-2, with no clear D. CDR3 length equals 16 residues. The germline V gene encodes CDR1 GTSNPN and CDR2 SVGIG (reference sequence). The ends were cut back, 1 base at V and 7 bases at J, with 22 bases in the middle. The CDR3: CAWSAPGTPQSRGYTF. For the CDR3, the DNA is TGTGCCTGGAGTGCACCGGGTACGCCACAAAGTCGTGGCTACACCTTC.

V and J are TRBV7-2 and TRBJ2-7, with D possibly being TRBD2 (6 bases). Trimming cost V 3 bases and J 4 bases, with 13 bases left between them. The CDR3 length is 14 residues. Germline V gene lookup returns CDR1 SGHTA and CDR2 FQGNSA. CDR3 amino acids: CASSFRDGRYEQYF. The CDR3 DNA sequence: TGTGCCAGCAGCTTCCGGGACGGGAGATACGAGCAGTACTTC.

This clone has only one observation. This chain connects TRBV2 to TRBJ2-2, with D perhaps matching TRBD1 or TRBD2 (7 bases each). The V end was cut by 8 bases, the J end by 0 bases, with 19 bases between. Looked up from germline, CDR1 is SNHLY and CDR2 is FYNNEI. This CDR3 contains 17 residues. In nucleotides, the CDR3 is TGTGCCAGCCGTGGGGGGGGCGGGACAGCGAACACCGGGGAGCTGTTTTTT. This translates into CASRGGGGTANTGELFF. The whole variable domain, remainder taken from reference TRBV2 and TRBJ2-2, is EPEVTQTPSHQVTQMGQEVILRCVPISNHLYFYWYRQILGQKVEFLVSFYNNEISEKSEIFDDQFSVERPDGSNFTLKIRSTKLEDSAMYFCASRGGGGTANTGELFFGEGSRLTVL.

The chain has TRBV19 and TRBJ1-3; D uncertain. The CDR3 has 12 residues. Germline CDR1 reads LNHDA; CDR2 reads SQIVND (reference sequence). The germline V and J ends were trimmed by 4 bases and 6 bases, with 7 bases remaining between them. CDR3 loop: CASSTQENTIYF. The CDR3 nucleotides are TGTGCCAGTAGTACCCAGGAAAACACCATATATTTT.

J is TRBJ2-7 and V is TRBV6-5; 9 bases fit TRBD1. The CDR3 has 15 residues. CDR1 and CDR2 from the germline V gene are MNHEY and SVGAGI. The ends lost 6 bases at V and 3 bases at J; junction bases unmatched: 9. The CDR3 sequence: CASRGSGTGLYEQYF. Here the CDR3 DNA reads TGTGCCAGCAGGGGATCCGGGACAGGGCTCTACGAGCAGTACTTC.

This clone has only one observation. The CDR3 protein is CAWSVLLSNQPQHF. The CDR3 region has the DNA TGTGCCTGGAGTGTACTATTAAGCAATCAGCCCCAGCATTTT. The chain employs TRBV30 and TRBJ1-5; no clear D gene. Trimming took off 0 bases at V and 1 base at J, with 7 bases between the two ends. There are 14 residues in the CDR3. Germline V lookup: CDR1 GTSNPN, CDR2 SVGIG (reference sequence).

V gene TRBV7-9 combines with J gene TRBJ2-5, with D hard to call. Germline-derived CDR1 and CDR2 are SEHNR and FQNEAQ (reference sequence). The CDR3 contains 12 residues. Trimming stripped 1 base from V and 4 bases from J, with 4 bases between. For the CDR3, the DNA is TGTGCCAGCAGCTTAGACCCAGAGACCCAGTACTTC. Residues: CASSLDPETQYF.

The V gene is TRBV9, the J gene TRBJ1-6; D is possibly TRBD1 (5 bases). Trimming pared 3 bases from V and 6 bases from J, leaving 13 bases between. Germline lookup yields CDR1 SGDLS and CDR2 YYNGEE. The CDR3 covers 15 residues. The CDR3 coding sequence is TGTGCCAGCAGCGCCGGGACTCCAAGTAATTCACCCCTCCACTTT. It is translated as CASSAGTPSNSPLHF.

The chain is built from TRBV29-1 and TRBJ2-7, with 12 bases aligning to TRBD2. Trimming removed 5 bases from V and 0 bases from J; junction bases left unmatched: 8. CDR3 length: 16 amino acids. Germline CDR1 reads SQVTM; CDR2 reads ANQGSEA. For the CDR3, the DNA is TGCAGCGTTCTCGCGACTAGCGGGGGCTACTCCTACGAGCAGTACTTC. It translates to CSVLATSGGYSYEQYF.

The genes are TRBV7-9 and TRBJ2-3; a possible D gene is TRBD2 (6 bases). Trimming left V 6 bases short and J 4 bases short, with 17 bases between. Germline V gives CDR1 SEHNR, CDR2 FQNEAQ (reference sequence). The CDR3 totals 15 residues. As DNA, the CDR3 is TGTGCCAGCAGATACGGGCGGGGCGCAGCAGATACGCAGTATTTT. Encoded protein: CASRYGRGAADTQYF.

CDR3 in amino acids: CASSYSNTWNTEAFF. CDR3 nucleotide sequence: TGTGCCAGCAGTTACTCTAACACATGGAACACTGAAGCTTTCTTT. The chain employs TRBV6-5 and TRBJ1-1; D is ambiguous. V lost 0 bases and J lost 1, with 9 bases in between. Germline V gene data show CDR1 as MNHEY and CDR2 as SVGAGI. The CDR3 length is 15 residues.

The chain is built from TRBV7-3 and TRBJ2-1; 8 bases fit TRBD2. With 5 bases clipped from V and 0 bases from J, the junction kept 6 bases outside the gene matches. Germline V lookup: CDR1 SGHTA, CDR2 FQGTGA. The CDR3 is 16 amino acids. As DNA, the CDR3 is TGTGCCAGCAGCCCGGGGGGGCCACGCTCCTACAATGAGCAGTTCTTC. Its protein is CASSPGGPRSYNEQFF.

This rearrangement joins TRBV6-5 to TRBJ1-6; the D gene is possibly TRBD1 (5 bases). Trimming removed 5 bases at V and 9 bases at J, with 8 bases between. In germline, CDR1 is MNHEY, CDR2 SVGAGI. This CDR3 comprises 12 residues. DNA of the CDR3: TGTGCCAGCAGTAGACAGAGTTCACCCCTCCACTTT. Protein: CASSRQSSPLHF.

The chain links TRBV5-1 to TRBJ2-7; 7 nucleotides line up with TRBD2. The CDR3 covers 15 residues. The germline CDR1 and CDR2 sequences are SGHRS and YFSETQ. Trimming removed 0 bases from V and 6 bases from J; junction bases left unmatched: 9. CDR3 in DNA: TGCGCCAGCAGCTTGGGGGGCGGCGGGGGACGCGAGCAGTACTTC. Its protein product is CASSLGGGGGREQYF.

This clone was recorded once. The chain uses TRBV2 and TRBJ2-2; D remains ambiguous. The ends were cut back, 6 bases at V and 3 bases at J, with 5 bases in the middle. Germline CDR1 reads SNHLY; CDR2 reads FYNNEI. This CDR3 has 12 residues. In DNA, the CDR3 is TGTGCCAGCAGCACCCACACCGGGGAGCTGTTTTTT. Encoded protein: CASSTHTGELFF.

For the CDR3, the DNA is TGTGCCTGGTGTATCGGACCACAAGACACTGAAGCTTTCTTT. Its translation: CAWCIGPQDTEAFF. The chain joins TRBV30 to TRBJ1-1; D is unclear. Germline V gene sequence: CDR1 GTSNPN, CDR2 SVGIG (reference sequence). V lost 5 bases, J lost 3 bases, and 16 bases lay in between. The CDR3 spans 14 residues.

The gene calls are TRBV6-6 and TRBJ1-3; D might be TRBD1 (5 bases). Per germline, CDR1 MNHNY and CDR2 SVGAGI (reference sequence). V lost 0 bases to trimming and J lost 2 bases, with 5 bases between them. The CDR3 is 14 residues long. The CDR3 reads CASSYSGAGNTIYF. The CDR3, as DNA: TGTGCCAGCAGTTACTCGGGGGCTGGAAACACCATATATTTT.

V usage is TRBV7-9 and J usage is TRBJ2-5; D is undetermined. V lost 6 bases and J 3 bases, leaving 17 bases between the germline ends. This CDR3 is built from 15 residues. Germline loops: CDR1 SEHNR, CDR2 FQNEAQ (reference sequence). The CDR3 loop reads CASRETSTSKETQYF. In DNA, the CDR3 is TGTGCCAGCAGAGAGACAAGTACCTCTAAAGAGACCCAGTACTTC.